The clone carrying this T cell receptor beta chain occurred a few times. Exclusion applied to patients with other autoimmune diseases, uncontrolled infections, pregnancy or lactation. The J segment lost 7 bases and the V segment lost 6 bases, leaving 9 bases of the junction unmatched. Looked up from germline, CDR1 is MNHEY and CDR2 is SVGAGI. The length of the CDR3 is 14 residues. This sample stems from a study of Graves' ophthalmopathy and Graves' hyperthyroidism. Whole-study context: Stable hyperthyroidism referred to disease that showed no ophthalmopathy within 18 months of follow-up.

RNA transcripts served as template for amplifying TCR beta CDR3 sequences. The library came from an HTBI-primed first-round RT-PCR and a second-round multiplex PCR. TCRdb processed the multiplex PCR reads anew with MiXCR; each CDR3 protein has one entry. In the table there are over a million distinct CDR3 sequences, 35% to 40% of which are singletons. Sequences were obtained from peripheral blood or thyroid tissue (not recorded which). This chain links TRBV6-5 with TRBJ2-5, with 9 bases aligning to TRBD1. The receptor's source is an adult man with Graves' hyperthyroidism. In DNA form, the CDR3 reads TGTGCCAGCAGGACGACAGGGGGTCTTCCGACCCAGTACTTC. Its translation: CASRTTGGLPTQYF.